This T cell receptor beta chain was identified during a study of OX40 agonist ivuxolimab in advanced cancers. The table came from immunoSEQ multiplex PCR; TCRdb's copy has only in-frame clones and leaves some out. The repertoire holds around 150,000 clones, roughly nine tenths seen once, with 0.9% to 1.2% in the top ten. The receptor comes from an adult with an advanced solid tumor such as melanoma, head and neck, liver or kidney cancer. The material was CD4+ or CD8+ T cells sorted from blood, obtained in a trial of the OX40 agonist ivuxolimab.

Here the CDR3 reads CASSRTRQETQYF. The DNA for the CDR3 is TGTGCCAGCAGCCGGACACGCCAAGAGACCCAGTACTTC. The gene calls are TRBV2 and TRBJ2-5; D may be TRBD1 (5 bases). Trimming left V 6 bases short and J 1 base short, with 9 bases between. In germline, CDR1 is SNHLY, CDR2 FYNNEI. This CDR3 is built from 13 residues.